The TCR beta chain described here comes from a study of OX40 agonist ivuxolimab in advanced cancers. In the study overall: The costimulatory receptor OX40 (CD134) was targeted by ivuxolimab, a fully human IgG2 agonistic monoclonal antibody. In the dose-escalation cohort, nearly 85% of patients were male, and the mean age was approximately 60 years with a range of roughly 20 to 80. The monotherapy dose-escalation portion (N = 52 patients) of the phase I ivuxolimab trial is reported in the paper. Partial responses occurred in three dose-escalation patients: two with cutaneous melanoma and one with hepatocellular carcinoma. Intravenous ivuxolimab was administered to patients every 2 weeks at six dose levels: 0.01, 0.1, 0.3, 1.5, 3 and 10 mg/kg. Prior anti-PD-1, anti-PD-L1 or anti-CTLA-4 therapy was permitted, and checkpoint inhibitors had been received by under 50% of dose-escalation patients. Of the approximately 54 patients in dose escalation, about 20 had hepatocellular carcinoma, approximately 15 had melanoma, 9 had renal cell carcinoma and 9 had head and neck cancer. The purpose of peripheral TCRbeta sequencing was to test whether ivuxolimab changed TCR sequence diversity and led to clonal T-cell expansion. Study-wide conclusions, independent of this receptor: In partial responders in the 0.1-3.0 mg/kg groups, normalized peripheral clonal expansion was found to be among the lowest, especially among CD8+ T cells. After ivuxolimab, expanded clones were on average more numerous among CD8+ T cells than among CD4+ T cells. Low levels of normalized T-cell clonal expansion were also seen in some patients who did not respond. At doses from 0.1 to 3.0 mg/kg, clonal expansion was seen in both CD4+ and CD8+ blood T cells between baseline and week 6. The antigen specificity of the clonally expanded peripheral T cells was not determined.

To sequence the TCRbeta CDR3 region, genomic DNA was isolated from the sorted cells. The immunoSEQ Assay was used for sequencing of TCRbeta CDR3 regions. TCRdb holds this immuneACCESS table with in-frame rearrangements only. Some clones are missing; in checked studies, unresolved V genes explain under half, and the rest has no known cause. This sample comprises about 68,000 clones, roughly 90% of them detected only once. The top ten hold more than 1% of the sample. CDR1 and CDR2 are read off the germline V gene as SGHNT and YENEEA. V trim: 5 bases; J trim: 7 bases; unmatched bases: 9. The CDR3 contains 15 residues, cysteine and phenylalanine counted. Only the CDR3 portion is preserved as DNA: 45 bases, with reading frame beginning at the first base. The trial excluded patients who had a history of autoimmune disease or who were on systemic immunosuppression. Peripheral blood for TCR sequencing was collected from all dose cohorts at baseline, on cycle 4 day 1, and on cycle 7 day 1. The samples were drawn from a first-in-human, open-label, multicenter phase I dose-escalation trial of ivuxolimab. Adults with locally advanced or metastatic head and neck squamous cell, hepatocellular, melanoma or renal cell carcinoma were enrolled in the trial. Before TCR sequencing, CD4+ and CD8+ T cells were separately sorted from peripheral blood.

This clone is a singleton in its sample. Its specific antigen is unknown. Base qualities are not recorded, but no much larger clone differs from it by a single base. This clonotype was obtained from an adult with an advanced solid tumor such as melanoma, head and neck, liver or kidney cancer. Recombination linked TRBV11-3 to TRBJ2-3; 10 middle bases align to TRBD2. The sample here was CD4+ or CD8+ T cells sorted from blood, taken in a trial of the OX40 agonist ivuxolimab. The CDR3 region has the sequence CASSPTSGRVYTQYF. The nucleotides read TGTGCCAGCAGCCCGACCAGCGGGAGGGTTTATACGCAGTATTTT.